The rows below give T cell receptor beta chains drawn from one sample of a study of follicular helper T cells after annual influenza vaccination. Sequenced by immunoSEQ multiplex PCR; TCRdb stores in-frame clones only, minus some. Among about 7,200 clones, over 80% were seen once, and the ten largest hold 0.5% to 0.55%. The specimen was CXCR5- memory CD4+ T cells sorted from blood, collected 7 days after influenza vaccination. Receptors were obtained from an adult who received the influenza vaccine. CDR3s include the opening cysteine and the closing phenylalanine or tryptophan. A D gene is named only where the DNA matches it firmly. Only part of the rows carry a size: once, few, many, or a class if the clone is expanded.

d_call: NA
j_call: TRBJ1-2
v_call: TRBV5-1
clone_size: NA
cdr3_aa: CASSLGQNYGYTF
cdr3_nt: TGCGCCAGCAGCTTGGGACAGAACTATGGCTACACCTTC

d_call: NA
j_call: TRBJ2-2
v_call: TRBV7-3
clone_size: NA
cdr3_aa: CASSLSGTTGELFF
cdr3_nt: TGTGCCAGCAGCTTATCCGGGACCACCGGGGAGCTGTTTTTT

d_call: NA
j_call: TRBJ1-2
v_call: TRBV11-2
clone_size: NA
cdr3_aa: CASSRSTAGYGYTF
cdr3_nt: TGTGCCAGCAGCCGATCGACAGCGGGGTATGGCTACACCTTC

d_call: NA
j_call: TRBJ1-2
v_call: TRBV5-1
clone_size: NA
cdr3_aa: CASSLVSPAYGYTF
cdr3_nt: TGCGCCAGCAGCTTGGTATCCCCAGCATATGGCTACACCTTC

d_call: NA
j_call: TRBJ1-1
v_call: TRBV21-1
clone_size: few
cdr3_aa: CASRRGGKAFF
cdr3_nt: TGTGCCAGCAGGCGGGGGGGTAAGGCTTTCTTT

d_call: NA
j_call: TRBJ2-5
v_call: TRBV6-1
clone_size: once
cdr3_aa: CASRGPVAGLSQYF
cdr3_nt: TGTGCCAGCAGGGGACCAGTCGCCGGTCTGTCCCAGTACTTC

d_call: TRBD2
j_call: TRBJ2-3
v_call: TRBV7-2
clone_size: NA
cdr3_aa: CASSSPGLRRTDTQYF
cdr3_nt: TGTGCCAGCAGCTCGCCGGGACTACGACGCACAGATACGCAGTATTTT

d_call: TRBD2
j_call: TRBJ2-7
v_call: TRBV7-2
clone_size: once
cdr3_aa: CASSYRLAGPYEQYF
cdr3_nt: TGTGCCAGCAGCTACAGACTAGCGGGGCCCTACGAGCAGTACTTC

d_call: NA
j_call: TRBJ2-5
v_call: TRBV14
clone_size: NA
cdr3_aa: CASSQGPRRIIETQYF
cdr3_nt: TGTGCCAGCAGCCAGGGACCCCGGCGAATTATCGAGACCCAGTACTTC

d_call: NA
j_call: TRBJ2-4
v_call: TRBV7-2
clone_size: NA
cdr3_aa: CASSLNGDSLAKNIQYF
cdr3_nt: TGTGCCAGCAGCTTAAATGGAGACAGTCTAGCCAAAAACATTCAGTACTTC

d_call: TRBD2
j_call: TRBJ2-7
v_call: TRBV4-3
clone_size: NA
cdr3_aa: CASSQQTSGGGEQYF
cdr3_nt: TGCGCCAGCAGCCAACAGACTAGCGGGGGGGGCGAGCAGTACTTC

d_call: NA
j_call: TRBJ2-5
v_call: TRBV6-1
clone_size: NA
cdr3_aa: CASSGGPYQETQYF
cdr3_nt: TGTGCCAGCAGTGGGGGGCCCTACCAAGAGACCCAGTACTTC

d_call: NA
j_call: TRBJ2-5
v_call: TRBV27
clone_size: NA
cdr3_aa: CASSSSGSRETQYF
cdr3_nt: TGTGCCAGCAGTTCCTCGGGCTCCCGGGAGACCCAGTACTTC

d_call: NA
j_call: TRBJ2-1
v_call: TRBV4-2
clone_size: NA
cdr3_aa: CASSQGDPRSDEQFF
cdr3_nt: TGTGCCAGCAGCCAAGGTGACCCTAGGTCCGATGAGCAGTTCTTC

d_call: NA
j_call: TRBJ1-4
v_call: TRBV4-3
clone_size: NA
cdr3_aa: CASSQVGGEKLFF
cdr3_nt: TGCGCCAGCAGCCAAGTTGGGGGTGAAAAACTGTTTTTT

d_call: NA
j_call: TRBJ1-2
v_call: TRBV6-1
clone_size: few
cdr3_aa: CASQAGSNYGYTF
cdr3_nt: TGTGCCAGTCAGGCAGGGTCTAACTATGGCTACACCTTC

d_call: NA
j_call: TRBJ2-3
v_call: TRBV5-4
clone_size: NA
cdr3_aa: CASSLVYTDTQYF
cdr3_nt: TGTGCCAGCAGCTTGGTTTACACAGATACGCAGTATTTT

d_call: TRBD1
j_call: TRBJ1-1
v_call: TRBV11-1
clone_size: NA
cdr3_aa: CASSFVGTGKTEAFF
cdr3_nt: TGTGCCAGCAGCTTCGTAGGGACAGGGAAAACTGAAGCTTTCTTT

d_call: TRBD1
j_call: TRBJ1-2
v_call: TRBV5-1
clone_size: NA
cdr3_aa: CASSLAPHRTGRIGYTF
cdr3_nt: TGCGCCAGCAGCTTGGCTCCCCATCGGACAGGGAGGATCGGCTACACCTTC

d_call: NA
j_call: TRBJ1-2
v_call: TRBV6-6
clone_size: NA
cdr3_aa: CASKGTSEGGYTF
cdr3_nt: TGTGCCAGCAAGGGGACAAGCGAGGGTGGCTACACCTTC

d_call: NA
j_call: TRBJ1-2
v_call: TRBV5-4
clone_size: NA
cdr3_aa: CASSLGGDYGYTF
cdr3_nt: TGTGCCAGCAGCTTGGGAGGGGACTATGGCTACACCTTC

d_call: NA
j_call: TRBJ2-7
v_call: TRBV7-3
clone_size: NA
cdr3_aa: CASSPKTGPYEQYF
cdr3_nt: TGTGCCAGCAGCCCAAAGACAGGCCCCTACGAGCAGTACTTC

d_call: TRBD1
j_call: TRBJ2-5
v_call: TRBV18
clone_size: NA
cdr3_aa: CASSPAGTGQETQYF
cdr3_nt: TGTGCCAGCTCACCGGCCGGGACAGGCCAAGAGACCCAGTACTTC

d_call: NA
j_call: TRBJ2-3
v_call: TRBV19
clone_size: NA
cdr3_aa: CASSFQGTDTQYF
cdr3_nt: TGTGCCAGTAGTTTTCAGGGGACAGATACGCAGTATTTT

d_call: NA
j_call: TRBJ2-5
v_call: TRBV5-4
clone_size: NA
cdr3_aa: CASSYRTGRAETQYF
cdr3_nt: TGTGCCAGCAGCTATCGGACAGGGAGGGCAGAGACCCAGTACTTC

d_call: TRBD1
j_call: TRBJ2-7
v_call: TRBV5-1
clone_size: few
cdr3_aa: CASSDRALNEQYF
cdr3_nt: TGCGCCAGCTCGGACAGGGCGCTAAACGAGCAGTACTTC